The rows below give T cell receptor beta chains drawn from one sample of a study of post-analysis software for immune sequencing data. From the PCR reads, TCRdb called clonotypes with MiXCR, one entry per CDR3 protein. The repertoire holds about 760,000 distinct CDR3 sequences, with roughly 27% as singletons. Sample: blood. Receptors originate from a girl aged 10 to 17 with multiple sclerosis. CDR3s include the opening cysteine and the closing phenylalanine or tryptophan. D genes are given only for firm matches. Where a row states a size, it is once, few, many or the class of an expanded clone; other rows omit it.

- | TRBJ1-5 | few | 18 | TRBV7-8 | CASSLMGTAGATNRPQHF | TGTGCCAGCAGCTTAATGGGGACCGCAGGGGCGACCAATCGGCCCCAGCATTTT
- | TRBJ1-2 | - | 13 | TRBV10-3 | CAISAQVNYGYTF | TGTGCCATCAGTGCCCAGGTTAACTATGGCTACACCTTC
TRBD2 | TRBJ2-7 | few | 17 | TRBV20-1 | CSANSLGLAGVPSEQYF | TGCAGTGCTAACAGCTTAGGACTAGCGGGTGTCCCCTCCGAGCAGTACTTC
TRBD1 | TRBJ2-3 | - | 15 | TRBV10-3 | CAIREPGQSTDTQYF | TGTGCCATCAGGGAACCGGGACAGAGCACAGATACGCAGTATTTT
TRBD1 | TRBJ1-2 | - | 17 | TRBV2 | CASSAGQGRGGHYGYTF | TGTGCCAGCAGCGCGGGACAGGGTCGAGGTGGGCATTATGGCTACACCTTC
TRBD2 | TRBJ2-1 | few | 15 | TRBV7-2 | CASITSGQSPDEQFF | TGTGCCAGCATCACTAGCGGCCAAAGCCCTGATGAGCAGTTCTTC
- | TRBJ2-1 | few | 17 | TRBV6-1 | CASSDDTWRGDYNEQFF | TGTGCCAGCAGTGATGACACCTGGAGGGGGGACTACAATGAGCAGTTCTTC
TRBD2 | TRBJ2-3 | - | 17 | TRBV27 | CASSNLAGGPDTDTQYF | TGTGCCAGCAGTAATCTAGCGGGAGGGCCGGACACAGATACGCAGTATTTT
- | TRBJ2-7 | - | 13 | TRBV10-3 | CAISDMVNYEQYF | TGTGCCATCAGTGATATGGTGAATTACGAGCAGTACTTC
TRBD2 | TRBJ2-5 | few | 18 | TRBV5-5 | CASSEGRLAASYQETQYF | TGTGCCAGCAGCGAGGGCCGACTAGCGGCCTCGTACCAAGAGACCCAGTACTTC
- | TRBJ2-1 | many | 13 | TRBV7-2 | CASSLAGRIEQFF | TGTGCCAGCAGCTTAGCGGGGCGGATAGAGCAGTTCTTC
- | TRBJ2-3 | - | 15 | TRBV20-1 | CSARELARGWDTQYF | TGCAGTGCTAGAGAGCTGGCGAGGGGGTGGGATACGCAGTATTTT
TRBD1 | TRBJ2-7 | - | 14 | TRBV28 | CASSPRGQGREQYF | TGTGCCAGCAGTCCCCGGGGACAGGGAAGGGAGCAGTACTTC
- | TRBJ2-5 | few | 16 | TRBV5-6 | CASSLLAGSIQETQYF | TGTGCCAGCAGCTTGCTCGCGGGGAGCATCCAAGAGACCCAGTACTTC
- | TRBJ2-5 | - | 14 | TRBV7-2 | CASSLRTIQETQYF | TGTGCCAGCAGCTTAAGGACAATTCAAGAGACCCAGTACTTC
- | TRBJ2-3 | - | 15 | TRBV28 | CASSLTGTWTDMQYF | TGTGCCAGCAGTTTGACCGGGACTTGGACAGATATGCAGTATTTT
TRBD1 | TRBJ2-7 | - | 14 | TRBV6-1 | CASSQLTGVYEQYF | TGTGCCAGCAGTCAGCTGACAGGGGTCTACGAGCAGTACTTC
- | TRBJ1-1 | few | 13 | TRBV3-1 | CASSRGPLSEAFF | TGTGCCAGCAGCCGAGGGCCGTTGTCTGAAGCTTTCTTT
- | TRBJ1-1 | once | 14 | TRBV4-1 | CASSQVQGYTEAFF | TGCGCCAGCAGCCAAGTACAGGGATATACTGAAGCTTTCTTT
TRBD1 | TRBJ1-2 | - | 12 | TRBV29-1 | CSVETGVAGYTF | TGCAGCGTTGAGACAGGGGTCGCTGGCTACACCTTC
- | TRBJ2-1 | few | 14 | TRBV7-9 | CASRGGEGSDEQFF | TGTGCCAGCAGGGGAGGAGAAGGTTCGGATGAGCAGTTCTTC
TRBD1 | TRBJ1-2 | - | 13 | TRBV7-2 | CASSLQGQLGYTF | TGTGCCAGCAGCCTACAGGGACAGCTCGGCTACACCTTC
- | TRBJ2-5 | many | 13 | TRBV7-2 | CASSRTEIGTQYF | TGTGCCAGCAGCCGGACTGAAATTGGGACCCAGTACTTC
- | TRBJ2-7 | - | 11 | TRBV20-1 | CSASPAYEQYF | TGCAGTGCTAGCCCTGCTTACGAGCAGTACTTC
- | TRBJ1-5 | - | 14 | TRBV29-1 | CSVNLGGGNQPQHF | TGCAGCGTTAACCTGGGGGGGGGCAATCAGCCCCAGCATTTT
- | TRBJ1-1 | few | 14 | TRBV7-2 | CASSSWGPNTEAFF | TGTGCCAGCAGCTCGTGGGGGCCGAACACTGAAGCTTTCTTT
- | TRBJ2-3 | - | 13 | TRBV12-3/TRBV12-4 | CASSIVGTDTQYF | TGTGCCAGCAGCATAGTTGGCACAGATACGCAGTATTTT
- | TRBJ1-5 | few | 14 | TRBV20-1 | CSARVGPAGQPQHF | TGCAGTGCTAGAGTGGGACCTGCAGGTCAGCCCCAGCATTTT
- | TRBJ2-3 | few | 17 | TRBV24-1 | CATSDFSLLGASDTQYF | TGTGCCACCAGTGATTTCTCCTTATTAGGGGCGTCAGATACGCAGTATTTT
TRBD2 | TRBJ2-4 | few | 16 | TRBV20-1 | CSATKPAGGAKNIQYF | TGCAGTGCTACCAAACCAGCGGGAGGGGCCAAAAACATTCAGTACTTC
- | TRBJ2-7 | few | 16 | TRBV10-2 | CASSYRRREVFYEQYF | TGCGCCAGCAGTTACCGACGCAGGGAGGTATTCTACGAGCAGTACTTC
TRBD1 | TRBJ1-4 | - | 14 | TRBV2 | CASATDRGGEKLFF | TGTGCCAGCGCCACTGACAGGGGGGGTGAAAAACTGTTTTTT
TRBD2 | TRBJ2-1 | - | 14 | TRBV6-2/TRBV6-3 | CASSYGTSGNEQFF | TGTGCCAGCAGTTACGGGACTAGCGGCAATGAGCAGTTCTTC
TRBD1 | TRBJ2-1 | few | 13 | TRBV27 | CASSLLGGYEQFF | TGTGCCAGCAGTCTCCTAGGGGGCTATGAGCAGTTCTTC
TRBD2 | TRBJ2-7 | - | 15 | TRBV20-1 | CSARAFSGRAHEQYF | TGCAGTGCTAGGGCCTTTAGCGGGAGGGCCCACGAGCAGTACTTC
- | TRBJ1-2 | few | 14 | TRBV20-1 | CSASARQKFYGYTF | TGCAGTGCTAGCGCCAGACAGAAATTTTATGGCTACACCTTC
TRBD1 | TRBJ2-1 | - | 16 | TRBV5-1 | CASSIRTGSSYNEQFF | TGCGCCAGCAGCATACGGACAGGGAGCTCCTACAATGAGCAGTTCTTC
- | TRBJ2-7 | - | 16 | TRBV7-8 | CASSFPGRGGTYEQYF | TGTGCCAGCAGCTTTCCAGGGAGAGGGGGAACCTACGAGCAGTACTTC
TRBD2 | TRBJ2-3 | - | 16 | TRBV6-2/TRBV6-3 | CASSEGLLGREDTQYF | TGTGCCAGCAGTGAGGGGTTACTGGGGAGGGAAGATACGCAGTATTTT
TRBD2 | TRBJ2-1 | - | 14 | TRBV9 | CASKRTSGDFEQFF | TGTGCCAGCAAAAGGACTAGCGGAGATTTTGAGCAGTTCTTC
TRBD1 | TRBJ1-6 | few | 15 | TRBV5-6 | CASSGGQEYNSPLHF | TGTGCCAGCAGCGGGGGACAGGAGTATAATTCACCCCTCCACTTT
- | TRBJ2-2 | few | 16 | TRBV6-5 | CASTIFPEANTGELFF | TGTGCCAGCACCATCTTCCCCGAGGCAAACACCGGGGAGCTGTTTTTT
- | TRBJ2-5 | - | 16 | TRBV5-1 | CASSDFMSGRQETQYF | TGCGCCAGCAGCGACTTTATGAGCGGACGCCAAGAGACCCAGTACTTC
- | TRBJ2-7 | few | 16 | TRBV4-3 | CASSQDQTGSPAEQYF | TGCGCCAGCAGCCAAGATCAAACTGGAAGTCCTGCCGAGCAGTACTTC
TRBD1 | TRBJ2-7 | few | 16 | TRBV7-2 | CASSADRALRSYEQYF | TGTGCCAGCAGCGCTGACAGGGCCCTTCGCTCCTACGAGCAGTACTTC
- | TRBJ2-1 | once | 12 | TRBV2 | CASNQGYNEQFF | TGTGCCAGCAACCAGGGCTACAATGAGCAGTTCTTC
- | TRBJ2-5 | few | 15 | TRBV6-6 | CASSGGLGVQETQYF | TGTGCCAGCAGTGGCGGCCTGGGTGTCCAAGAGACCCAGTACTTC
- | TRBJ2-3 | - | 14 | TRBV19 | CASSSDRRKVTQYF | TGTGCCAGTAGTTCAGACAGGCGGAAAGTTACGCAGTATTTT
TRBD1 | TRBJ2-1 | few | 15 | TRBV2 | CASSEWGQGSNEQFF | TGTGCCAGCAGTGAGTGGGGACAGGGATCCAATGAGCAGTTCTTC
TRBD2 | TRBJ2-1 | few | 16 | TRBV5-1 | CASSYLAGGPDDEQFF | TGCGCCAGCAGCTACTTAGCGGGAGGGCCTGATGATGAGCAGTTCTTC
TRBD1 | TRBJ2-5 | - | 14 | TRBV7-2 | CASSADRAVETQYF | TGTGCCAGCAGCGCCGACAGGGCGGTGGAGACCCAGTACTTC